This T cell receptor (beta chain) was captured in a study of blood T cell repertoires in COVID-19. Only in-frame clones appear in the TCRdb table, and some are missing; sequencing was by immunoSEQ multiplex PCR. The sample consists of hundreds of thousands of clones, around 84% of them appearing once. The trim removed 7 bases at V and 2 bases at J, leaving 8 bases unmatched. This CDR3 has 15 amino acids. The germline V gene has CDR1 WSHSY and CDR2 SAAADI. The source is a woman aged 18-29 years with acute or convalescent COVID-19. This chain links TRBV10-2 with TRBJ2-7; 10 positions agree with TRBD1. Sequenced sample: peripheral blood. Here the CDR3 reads CASNDPGQGTYEQYF. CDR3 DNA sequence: TGCGCCAGCAACGATCCGGGACAGGGGACCTACGAGCAGTACTTC.